Below, 9 T cell receptor beta chains from the same sample are listed, as sequenced in a study of OX40 agonist ivuxolimab in advanced cancers. This table comes from immunoSEQ multiplex PCR, and its TCRdb copy is limited to in-frame clones, with some not included. The sample has 50,000 or so clones; approximately 79% are singletons. Source: CD4+ or CD8+ T cells sorted from blood, taken in a trial of the OX40 agonist ivuxolimab. The receptors come from an adult with an advanced solid tumor such as melanoma, head and neck, liver or kidney cancer.

This rearrangement joins TRBV6-5 to TRBJ1-2; the D gene is possibly TRBD1 (6 bases). The V end was cut by 5 bases, the J end by 4 bases, with 14 bases between. The CDR3 is 14 amino acids. The germline CDR1 and CDR2 sequences are MNHEY and SVGAGI. DNA for the CDR3: TGTGCCAGCAGTAAATACAGGGACGCCTATGGCTACACCTTC. It codes for CASSKYRDAYGYTF.

The gene calls are TRBV4-1 and TRBJ1-2; 7 positions match TRBD1. The CDR3 has 16 residues. Germline CDR1 MGHRA, CDR2 YSYEKL. Trimming cost V 1 base and J 3 bases; bases outside gene matches: 8. CDR3 loop: CASSQGAGGFHYGYTF. The CDR3 DNA is TGCGCCAGCAGCCAAGGGGCAGGGGGTTTCCACTATGGCTACACCTTC.

The V and J genes are TRBV7-6 and TRBJ1-1, with TRBD1 matching 7 bases. Germline V lookup: CDR1 SGHVS, CDR2 FNYEAQ. The CDR3 has 16 residues. V shed 1 base and J 3 bases; nucleotides not matched to a gene: 8. The CDR3 sequence is CASSLDTGDWDTEAFF. The CDR3 DNA reads as TGTGCCAGCAGCTTAGATACAGGGGATTGGGACACTGAAGCTTTCTTT. The full variable domain, its missing parts supplied by reference TRBV7-6 and TRBJ1-1, is GAGVSQSPRYKVTKRGQDVALRCDPISGHVSLYWYRQALGQGPEFLTYFNYEAQQDKSGLPNDRFSAERPEGSISTLTIQRTEQRDSAMYRCASSLDTGDWDTEAFFGQGTRLTVV.

The genes are TRBV5-6 and TRBJ2-3; 8 bases line up with TRBD1. The CDR3 runs to 17 residues. Germline CDR1 is SGHDT and CDR2 is YYEEEE. Trimming took 4 bases from V and 0 from J; bases not matched to a gene: 10. The CDR3 DNA reads as TGTGCCAGCAGCCTCATCCTGACAGGGGTCAGCACAGATACGCAGTATTTT. The encoded protein is CASSLILTGVSTDTQYF.

V usage is TRBV2 and J usage is TRBJ2-2; D gene unclear. V gave up 3 bases and J gave up 0 bases, with 8 bases separating them. The CDR3 contains 15 residues. Per germline, CDR1 SNHLY and CDR2 FYNNEI. DNA of the CDR3: TGTGCCAGCAGTGACAGCCCGCCGAACACCGGGGAGCTGTTTTTT. This codes for CASSDSPPNTGELFF. Supplemented by reference TRBV2 and TRBJ2-2, the full variable domain reads EPEVTQTPSHQVTQMGQEVILRCVPISNHLYFYWYRQILGQKVEFLVSFYNNEISEKSEIFDDQFSVERPDGSNFTLKIRSTKLEDSAMYFCASSDSPPNTGELFFGEGSRLTVL.

This chain joins TRBV11-2 and TRBJ2-7, with unresolved D. Trimming left V 2 bases short and J 5 bases short, with 10 bases between. CDR1 and CDR2 from the germline V gene are SGHAT and FQNNGV. CDR3 length: 13 residues. Here the CDR3 reads CASSLHRLNEQYF. The DNA for the CDR3 is TGTGCCAGCAGCTTACATCGTTTGAACGAGCAGTACTTC.

The genes are TRBV5-8 and TRBJ2-1; TRBD2 agrees at 7 bases. Trimming removed 0 bases from V and 3 bases from J; junction bases left unmatched: 3. There are 15 residues in the CDR3. The germline gives CDR1 SGHTS, CDR2 YDEGEE. CDR3 DNA sequence: TGTGCCAGCAGCTTGGGACTAGCTGTCTACAATGAGCAGTTCTTC. Translating gives CASSLGLAVYNEQFF.

The chain recombines TRBV30 with TRBJ2-3, with D possibly being TRBD2 (5 bases). The ends were cut back, 2 bases at V and 4 bases at J, with 13 bases in the middle. Germline values: CDR1 GTSNPN, CDR2 SVGIG (reference sequence). The CDR3 contains 14 residues. CDR3: CAWSFLSAADTQYF. CDR3 nucleotide sequence: TGTGCCTGGAGTTTTCTCTCAGCGGCAGATACGCAGTATTTT.

The chain uses TRBV21-1 and TRBJ1-2; TRBD1 reflects the table's D call only, with no check against the DNA. TRBV21-1 has pseudogene status. This CDR3 is built from 16 residues. The DNA for the CDR3 is TGTGCCAGCAGCAAAATAAAAGACAGCGCTTGCTATGGCTACACCTTC. Translating gives CASSKIKDSACYGYTF.